The clone carrying this T cell receptor (beta chain) was observed many times. What it recognizes is unknown. The record originates from a study of T cells in Graves' hyperthyroidism and ophthalmopathy. This CDR3 comprises 14 residues. CDR1 is DFQATT, CDR2 SNEGSKA, per germline (reference sequence). V gave up 1 base and J gave up 4 bases, with 12 bases separating them. Graves' hyperthyroidism showing no ophthalmopathy progression within 18 months was considered stable. Isolation of PBMCs was performed on around 10 ml fresh peripheral blood. The source material, RNA transcripts, was used to amplify TCR beta CDR3 regions. HTBI primers were the set used in a first-round RT-PCR of the TCR CDR3. MiXCR was run by TCRdb on the multiplex PCR reads, yielding one entry per CDR3 protein. The sample includes around 520,000 distinct CDR3 sequences, 14% of them seen just once. Findings and caveats of the study: Ophthalmopathy was identified by the model a median 6.5 months ahead of onset.

The source is a woman aged 40 to 50 with Graves' hyperthyroidism. Sequenced: blood. This chain joins TRBV20-1 and TRBJ2-3, with D possibly being TRBD2 (6 bases). The CDR3 nucleotides read TGCAGTGCTAGAGTCGGGAGTAGAGCAGATACGCAGTATTTT. The encoded protein is CSARVGSRADTQYF.